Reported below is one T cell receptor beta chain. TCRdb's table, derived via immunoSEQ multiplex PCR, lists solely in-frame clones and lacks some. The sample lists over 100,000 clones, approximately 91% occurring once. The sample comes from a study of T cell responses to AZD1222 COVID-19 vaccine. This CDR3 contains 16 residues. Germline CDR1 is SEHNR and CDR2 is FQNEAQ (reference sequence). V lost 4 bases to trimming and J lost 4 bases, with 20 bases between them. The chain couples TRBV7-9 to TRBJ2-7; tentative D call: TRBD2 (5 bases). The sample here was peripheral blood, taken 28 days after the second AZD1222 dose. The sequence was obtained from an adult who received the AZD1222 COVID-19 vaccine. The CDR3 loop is CASSYNYNPGSYEQYF. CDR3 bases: TGTGCCAGCAGCTACAACTACAACCCGGGATCGTACGAGCAGTACTTC.